These T cell receptor beta chains were read from a single sample in a study of cytomegalovirus exposure and HLA in healthy donors. Repertoires were generated with immunoSEQ multiplex PCR, while TCRdb's copy carries only in-frame clones and drops some. The sample carries tens of thousands of clones, around 80% recorded once. The source material was PBMCs. The receptors originated from a man in his fifties in good health and CMV-seronegative. Both conserved end residues are part of each CDR3. The D gene is left open where the match is weak. Size is omitted from some rows. Given values are once, few, many or a class for expanded clones.

>TRBJ2-2|TRBV5-4|.|TRBD2
TGTGCCAGCAGTGGGCGGCTAGCGGGAGTTGACGGGGAGCTGTTTTTT
CASSGRLAGVDGELFF
>TRBJ2-3|TRBV7-8|few|.
TGTGCCAGCAGCTTAGTGGACACCATAAACCCCACAGATACGCAGTATTTT
CASSLVDTINPTDTQYF
>TRBJ2-1|TRBV7-9|.|.
TGTGCCAGCAGCTTATTGGGCGGGATGGGCGATGAGCAGTTCTTC
CASSLLGGMGDEQFF
>TRBJ1-2|TRBV6-4|.|.
TGTGCCAGCAGCCCCGAGGAGGGGCGGGCCGTTTATGGCTACACCTTC
CASSPEEGRAVYGYTF
>TRBJ1-3|TRBV7-8|.|TRBD1
TGTGCCAGCAGCGGCCGGGACAGGGCGTCAGGAAACACCATATATTTT
CASSGRDRASGNTIYF
>TRBJ2-3|TRBV19|.|TRBD1
TGTGCCAGTAGTATTCGGACAGGTGGAGATACGCAGTATTTT
CASSIRTGGDTQYF
>TRBJ2-3|TRBV19|.|TRBD2
TGTGCCAGTAGACTAGCGGGAGCGACAGATACGCAGTATTTT
CASRLAGATDTQYF
>TRBJ1-1|TRBV18|once|.
TGTGCCAGCTCACTGCAAGAGATCAGGGGTGGGAGTGAAGCTTTCTTT
CASSLQEIRGGSEAFF
>TRBJ1-2|TRBV30|.|.
TGTGCCTGGAGTCTCAGAGAGACAGATAACTATGGCTACACCTTC
CAWSLRETDNYGYTF
>TRBJ2-1|TRBV10-3|once|.
TGTGCCATCCTGAGTAATTCTCGTGAGCAGTTCTTC
CAILSNSREQFF
>TRBJ1-4|TRBV4-1|few|.
TGCGCCAGCAGCCCTACCAGGCCGCTTGGAAATGAAAAACTGTTTTTT
CASSPTRPLGNEKLFF
>TRBJ2-4|TRBV14|.|.
TGTGCCAGCAGCCACCAGGGATACGAAAACATTCAGTACTTC
CASSHQGYENIQYF
>TRBJ1-2|TRBV7-2|once|TRBD1
TGTGCCAGCAGCTTGGGCCGACCGACAGGGGGCTTTGGCTACACCTTC
CASSLGRPTGGFGYTF
>TRBJ1-1|TRBV6-5|.|.
TGTGCCAGCAGACTCAGGGTTAGGGACACTGAAGCTTTCTTT
CASRLRVRDTEAFF
>TRBJ1-1|TRBV30|few|.
TGTGCCTGGAGCCTATCCCAAAACACTGAAGCTTTCTTT
CAWSLSQNTEAFF
>TRBJ2-1|TRBV7-9|.|TRBD2
TGTGCCAGCAGCTTATTTCGCGGGGGAAACTACAATGAGCAGTTCTTC
CASSLFRGGNYNEQFF
>TRBJ2-2|TRBV30|few|TRBD1
TGTGCCTGGACTGGTCAGGGGGCTTACGTCGGGGAGCTGTTTTTT
CAWTGQGAYVGELFF
>TRBJ2-3|TRBV5-1|few|TRBD1
TGCGCCAGCAGCTTAAACAGGGGGGGCACAGATACGCAGTATTTT
CASSLNRGGTDTQYF
>TRBJ1-1|TRBV7-9|.|.
TGTGCCAGCAGCCCTCCTCCAGGGTCAGACACTGAAGCTTTCTTT
CASSPPPGSDTEAFF
>TRBJ2-2|TRBV7-6|.|.
TGTGCCAGCAGCTTAGATGGCGGGATTGGCACCGGGGAGCTGTTTTTT
CASSLDGGIGTGELFF
>TRBJ1-1|TRBV28|.|.
TGTGCCAGCAGTCGGACAGTGAACACTGAAGCTTTCTTT
CASSRTVNTEAFF
>TRBJ1-5|TRBV6-5|.|.
TGTGCCAGCAGGCCAGAGGGTATGGGCAATCAGCCCCAGCATTTT
CASRPEGMGNQPQHF
>TRBJ2-2|TRBV12-5|.|TRBD2
TGTGCTAGTGGTTTGAGTCTAGCGGGCCACACCGGGGAGCTGTTTTTT
CASGLSLAGHTGELFF
>TRBJ1-1|TRBV7-2|.|TRBD1
TGTGCCAGCAGCTTAGCTTTAACAGGGGCTGAAGCTTTCTTT
CASSLALTGAEAFF
>TRBJ2-5|TRBV7-6|.|.
TGTGCCAGCAGCCCGAATATCCCGGGACTCCAAGAGACCCAGTACTTC
CASSPNIPGLQETQYF
>TRBJ2-4|TRBV5-1|once|TRBD2
TGCGCCAGCAGCTTGGATCCGGCGGGAGGAAACATTCAGTACTTC
CASSLDPAGGNIQYF
>TRBJ1-1|TRBV28|.|.
TGTGCTCGCTGGGAGGACACTGAAGCTTTCTTT
CARWEDTEAFF
>TRBJ2-3|TRBV29-1|.|TRBD1
TGCAGCGTTGAGCGGACAGGGGACTCCACAGATACGCAGTATTTT
CSVERTGDSTDTQYF
>TRBJ2-5|TRBV6-4|.|.
TGTGCCAGCAGTGACTCTCTCACTAGCCGGAGTGAGACCCAGTACTTC
CASSDSLTSRSETQYF
>TRBJ2-7|TRBV7-9|.|TRBD1
TGTGCCAGCAGCTTAGTCCGGGGACAGCTGTACGAGCAGTACTTC
CASSLVRGQLYEQYF
>TRBJ2-1|TRBV30|.|TRBD2
TGTGCCTGGAGTAAGGAACTAGCGGGAGGAAGGAGGAATGAGCAGTTCTTC
CAWSKELAGGRRNEQFF
>TRBJ1-1|TRBV29-1|.|TRBD1
TGCAGCGTCGGAACTGACAGGGAAGCTGAAGCTTTCTTT
CSVGTDREAEAFF
>TRBJ1-4|TRBV7-7|few|.
TGTGCTAGCAGCCTAAGAACAGGGAGTGAAAAACTGTTTTTT
CASSLRTGSEKLFF
>TRBJ2-6|TRBV2|.|.
TGTGCCAGCATTGGGAGAAGCTCTGGGGCCAACGTCCTGACTTTC
CASIGRSSGANVLTF
>TRBJ1-1|TRBV7-8|.|.
TGTGCCAGCAGCTTAGTCAGGGGATTCGGTGAAGCTTTCTTT
CASSLVRGFGEAFF
>TRBJ2-7|TRBV19|.|TRBD2
TGTGCCAGTAGATCAGCGGGAGTACCGGGCGAGCAGTACTTC
CASRSAGVPGEQYF
>TRBJ1-1|TRBV10-3|few|.
TGTGCCATCAGTGGACAAGTAGATAACACTGAAGCTTTCTTT
CAISGQVDNTEAFF
>TRBJ1-6|TRBV7-9|.|.
TGTGCCAGCAATGGGGGGAGGTTGGATTCACCCCTCCACTTT
CASNGGRLDSPLHF
>TRBJ2-2|TRBV19|.|.
TGTGCCAGTAGTATAGATCAGGGGAACTCCCCCAGGGAGCTGTTTTTT
CASSIDQGNSPRELFF
>TRBJ2-3|TRBV5-4|few|.
TGTGCCAGCAGCTGGACAAGCACAGATACGCAGTATTTT
CASSWTSTDTQYF
>TRBJ1-3|TRBV2|.|.
TGTGCCAGCAGTGAAGCGAAGCCAGGGGGAAACACCATATATTTT
CASSEAKPGGNTIYF
>TRBJ2-5|TRBV9|.|TRBD2
TGTGCCAGCAGCCCCCGCCTTACTAGCGGCCTAGAGACCCAGTACTTC
CASSPRLTSGLETQYF
>TRBJ2-4|TRBV30|.|.
TGTGCCTGGAGGGGGACAAAAGAACCTTCCTTC
CAWRGTKEPSF
>TRBJ2-2|TRBV30|.|.
TGTGCCTGGAGTGGACAGTTAGGGGGGGAGCTGTTTTTT
CAWSGQLGGELFF
>TRBJ2-1|TRBV11-3|once|TRBD1
TGTGCCAGCAGCCAGACAGGGCCCTACAATGAGCAGTTCTTC
CASSQTGPYNEQFF
>TRBJ1-5|TRBV5-6|.|.
TGTGCCAGCAGCTTGGGGCGGTACAATCAGCCCCAGCATTTT
CASSLGRYNQPQHF
>TRBJ1-5|TRBV27|.|TRBD1
TGTGCCAGCAGTTTGACAGGGCCAGTAAGTCAGCCCCAGCATTTT
CASSLTGPVSQPQHF
>TRBJ1-1|TRBV15|.|.
TGTGCCACCAGCAGAGATGGTAAGCCCAACACTGAAGCTTTCTTT
CATSRDGKPNTEAFF
>TRBJ2-7|TRBV5-6|.|TRBD1
TGTGCCAGCATCGAACAGGGGACGAGCTCCTACGAGCAGCACTTC
CASIEQGTSSYEQHF